These 5 T cell receptor beta chains originate from one sample sequenced in a study of shared T cell receptors in the human thymus. Repertoires were generated with immunoSEQ multiplex PCR, while TCRdb's copy carries only in-frame clones and drops some. The sample consists of about 660,000 clones, around 87% of them appearing once. Separately, the same data were catalogued under a study of human thymus T cells.

What was sequenced was thymocytes. The source is a boy less than two years old with a congenital heart defect.

This chain connects TRBV4-3 to TRBJ2-1; the match to TRBD1 covers 9 bases. Germline CDR1 and CDR2: LGHNA and YSLEER. The CDR3 is 17 amino acids. V was pared by 4 bases and J by 7 bases, with 14 bases of the junction left unmatched. CDR3 region: CASSLYWAGQGPNEQFF. CDR3 nucleotide sequence: TGCGCCAGCAGCCTATACTGGGCGGGACAGGGACCGAATGAGCAGTTCTTC.

The J gene is TRBJ2-7, the V gene TRBV11-2, with TRBD2 matching over 14 bases. Trimming took 5 bases from V and 2 from J; bases not matched to a gene: 8. The germline CDR1 and CDR2 sequences are SGHAT and FQNNGV. CDR3 length equals 17 residues. DNA for the CDR3: TGTGCCAGCAGCCGGGGACTAGCGGGAGAAGGAGCCTACGAGCAGTACTTC. It yields the protein CASSRGLAGEGAYEQYF.

V is TRBV16 and J is TRBJ1-4; 7 bases fit TRBD1. The CDR3 has 16 residues. V lost 4 bases, J lost 7 bases, and 12 bases stayed unmatched. The germline gives CDR1 KGHSY, CDR2 FQNENV. The CDR3 spells CASSLMFKGAGEKLFF. The CDR3 DNA reads as TGTGCCAGCAGCCTAATGTTCAAGGGGGCCGGTGAAAAACTGTTTTTT.

This rearrangement joins TRBV15 to TRBJ2-1, with 12 nucleotides matching TRBD2. The CDR3 spans 16 residues. Germline CDR1 and CDR2: LNHNV and YYDKDF (reference sequence). Trimming cost V 0 bases and J 10 bases; bases outside gene matches: 7. This chain's CDR3 is CATSRDLAGGVEEQFF. The CDR3, as DNA: TGTGCCACCAGCAGAGATCTAGCGGGGGGGGTGGAGGAGCAGTTCTTC.

The V gene is TRBV4-2, the J gene TRBJ2-1; 10 bases map to TRBD1. Trimming cost V 2 bases and J 9 bases; bases outside gene matches: 1. Germline V gene lookup returns CDR1 LGHNA and CDR2 YNFKEQ. The CDR3 is made up of 13 amino acids. CDR3 coding DNA: TGTGCCAGCAGCCAACGGACAGGGGGTGAGCAGTTCTTC. It yields the protein CASSQRTGGEQFF.